This T cell receptor beta chain was sequenced in a study of T cell responses to AZD1222 COVID-19 vaccine. Germline CDR1 SGHVS, CDR2 FQNEAQ. The germline V and J ends were trimmed by 4 bases and 0 bases, with 11 bases remaining between them. The CDR3 consists of 15 residues. Profiling relied on immunoSEQ multiplex PCR, and the TCRdb table lists in-frame clones only, not all of them. The sample holds 150,000 or so clones, 89% seen once. Study observations and caveats: Donor demographics were predominantly white British with a female majority; clonal diversity may be underestimated.

To note about this clone: Its specificity is not known.

The receptor was derived from an adult in good health. The specimen was peripheral blood, collected on day 0 of AZD1222 vaccination. The gene calls are TRBV7-8 and TRBJ2-3; D unresolved. The CDR3 nucleotides are TGTGCCAGCAGCTCTCCGTCCCTTAGCACAGATACGCAGTATTTT. Its protein is CASSSPSLSTDTQYF.